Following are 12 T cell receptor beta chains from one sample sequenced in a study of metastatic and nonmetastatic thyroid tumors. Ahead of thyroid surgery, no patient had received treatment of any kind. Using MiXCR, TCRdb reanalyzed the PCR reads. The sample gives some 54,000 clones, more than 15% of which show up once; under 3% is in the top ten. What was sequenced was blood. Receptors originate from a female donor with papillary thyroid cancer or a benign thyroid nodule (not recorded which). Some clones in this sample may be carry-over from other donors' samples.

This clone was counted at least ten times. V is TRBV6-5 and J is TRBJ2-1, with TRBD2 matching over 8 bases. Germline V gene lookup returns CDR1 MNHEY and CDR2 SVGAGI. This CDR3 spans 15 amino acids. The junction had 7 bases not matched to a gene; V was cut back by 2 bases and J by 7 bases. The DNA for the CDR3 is TGTGCCAGCAGTTACACGGGAGGGCATCCAAATGAGCAGTTCTTC. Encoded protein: CASSYTGGHPNEQFF.

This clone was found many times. For the CDR3, the DNA is TGTGCCAGCAGCTCCCTGGGAGGGATCAGCTACGAGCAGTACTTC. This sequence encodes CASSSLGGISYEQYF. The chain couples TRBV7-8 to TRBJ2-7, with TRBD2 matching over 7 bases. Unmatched junction bases numbered 9, after V lost 4 bases and J lost 3 bases. CDR1 and CDR2 from the germline V gene are SGHVS and FQNEAQ. This CDR3 comprises 15 residues.

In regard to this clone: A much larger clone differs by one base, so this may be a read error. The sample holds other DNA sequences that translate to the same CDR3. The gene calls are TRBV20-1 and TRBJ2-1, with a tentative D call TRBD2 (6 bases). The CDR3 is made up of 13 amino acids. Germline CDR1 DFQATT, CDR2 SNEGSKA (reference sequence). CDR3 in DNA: TGCAGCGGACCGGATAGCGGTAAGAATGAACAGTTCTTC. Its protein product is CSGPDSGKNEQFF.

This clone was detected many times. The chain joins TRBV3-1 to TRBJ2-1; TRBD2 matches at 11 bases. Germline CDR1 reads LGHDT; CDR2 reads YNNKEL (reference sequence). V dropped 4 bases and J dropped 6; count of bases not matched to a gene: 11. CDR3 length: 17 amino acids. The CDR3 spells CASSRVKGTSGVNEQFF. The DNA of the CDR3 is TGTGCCAGCAGCCGGGTCAAAGGGACTAGCGGAGTCAATGAGCAGTTCTTC.

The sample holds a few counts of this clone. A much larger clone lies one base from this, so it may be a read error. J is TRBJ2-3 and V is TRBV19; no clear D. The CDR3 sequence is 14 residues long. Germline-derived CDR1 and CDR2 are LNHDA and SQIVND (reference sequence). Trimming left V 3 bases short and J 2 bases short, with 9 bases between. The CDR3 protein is CASSISVITDTQYF. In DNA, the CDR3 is TGTGCCAGTAGTATCAGCGTGATCACAGATACGCAGTATTTT.

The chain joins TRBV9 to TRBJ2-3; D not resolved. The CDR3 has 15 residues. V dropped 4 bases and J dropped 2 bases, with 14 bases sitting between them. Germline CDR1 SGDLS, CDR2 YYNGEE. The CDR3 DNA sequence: TGTGCCAGCAGCCCCCTGGTCTCTAACACAGATACGCAGTATTTT. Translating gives CASSPLVSNTDTQYF.

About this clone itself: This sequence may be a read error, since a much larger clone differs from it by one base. The CDR3 loop is CASSQESLDTQYF. DNA of the CDR3: TGTGCCAGCAGCCAAGAGAGTTTGGATACGCAGTATTTT. The V and J genes are TRBV14 and TRBJ2-3; D gene uncertain. Trimming removed 0 bases from V and 6 bases from J, with 7 bases in between. The CDR3 length is 13 residues. Germline CDR1 and CDR2: SGHDN and FVKESK.

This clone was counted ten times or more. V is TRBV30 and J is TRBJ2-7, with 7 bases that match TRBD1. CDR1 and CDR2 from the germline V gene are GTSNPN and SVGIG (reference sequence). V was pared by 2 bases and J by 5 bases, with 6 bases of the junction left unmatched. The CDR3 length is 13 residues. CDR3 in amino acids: CAWSTMTGNEQYF. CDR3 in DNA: TGTGCCTGGAGTACCATGACAGGGAACGAGCAGTACTTC.

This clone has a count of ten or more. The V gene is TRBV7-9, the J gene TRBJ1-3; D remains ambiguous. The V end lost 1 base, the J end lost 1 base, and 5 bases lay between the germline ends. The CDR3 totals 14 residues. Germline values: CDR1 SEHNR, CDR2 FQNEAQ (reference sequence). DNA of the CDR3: TGTGCCAGCAGCTTAGGAGGGTCTGGAAACACCATATATTTT. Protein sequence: CASSLGGSGNTIYF. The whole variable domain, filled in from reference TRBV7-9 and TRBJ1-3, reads DTGVSQNPRHKITKRGQNVTFRCDPISEHNRLYWYRQTLGQGPEFLTYFQNEAQLEKSRLLSDRFSAERPKGSFSTLEIQRTEQGDSAMYLCASSLGGSGNTIYFGEGSWLTVV.

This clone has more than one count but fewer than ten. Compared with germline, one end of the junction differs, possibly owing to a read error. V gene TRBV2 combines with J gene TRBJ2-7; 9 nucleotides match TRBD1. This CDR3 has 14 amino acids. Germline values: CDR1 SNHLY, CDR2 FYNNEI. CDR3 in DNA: TGTGCCTGCAGTTTCGGGACAGGGCTCTACGAGCAGTACTTC. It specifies CACSFGTGLYEQYF.

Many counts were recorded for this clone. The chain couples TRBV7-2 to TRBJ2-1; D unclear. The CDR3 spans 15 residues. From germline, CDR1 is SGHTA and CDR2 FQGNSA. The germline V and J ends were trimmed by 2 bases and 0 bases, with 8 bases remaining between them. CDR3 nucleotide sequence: TGTGCCAGCAGCTTAACCCTGAGCTCCTACAATGAGCAGTTCTTC. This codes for CASSLTLSSYNEQFF.

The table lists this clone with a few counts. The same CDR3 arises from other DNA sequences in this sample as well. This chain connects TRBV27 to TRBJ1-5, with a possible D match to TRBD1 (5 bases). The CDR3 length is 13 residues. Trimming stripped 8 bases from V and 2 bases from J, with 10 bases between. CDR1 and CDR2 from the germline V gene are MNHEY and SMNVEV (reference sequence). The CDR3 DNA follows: TGTGCCAGCGCGGGGGGACGCAATCAGCCCCAGCATTTT. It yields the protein CASAGGRNQPQHF.